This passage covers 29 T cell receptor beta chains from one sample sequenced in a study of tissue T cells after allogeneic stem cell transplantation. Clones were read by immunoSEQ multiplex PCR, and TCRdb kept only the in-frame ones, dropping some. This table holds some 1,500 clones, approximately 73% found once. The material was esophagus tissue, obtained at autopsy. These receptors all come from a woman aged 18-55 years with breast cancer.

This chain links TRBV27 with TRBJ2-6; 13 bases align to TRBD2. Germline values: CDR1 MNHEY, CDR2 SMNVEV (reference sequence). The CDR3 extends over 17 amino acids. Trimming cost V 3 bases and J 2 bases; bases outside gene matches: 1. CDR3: CASSFTSGRAGANVLTF. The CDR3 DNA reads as TGTGCCAGCAGTTTCACTAGCGGGAGGGCTGGGGCCAACGTCCTGACTTTC.

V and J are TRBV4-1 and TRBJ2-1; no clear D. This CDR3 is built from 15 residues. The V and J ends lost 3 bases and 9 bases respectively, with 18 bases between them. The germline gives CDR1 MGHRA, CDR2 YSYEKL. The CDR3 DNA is TGCGCCAGCAGCCATCTAACGGGCTCCCGGACTGAGCAGTTCTTC. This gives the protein CASSHLTGSRTEQFF.

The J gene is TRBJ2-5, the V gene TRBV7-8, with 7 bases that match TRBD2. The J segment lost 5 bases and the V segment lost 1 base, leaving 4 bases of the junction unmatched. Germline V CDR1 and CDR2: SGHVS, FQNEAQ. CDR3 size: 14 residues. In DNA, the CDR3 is TGTGCCAGCAGCTTAGGCGGGGGAACGGAGACCCAGTACTTC. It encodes CASSLGGGTETQYF.

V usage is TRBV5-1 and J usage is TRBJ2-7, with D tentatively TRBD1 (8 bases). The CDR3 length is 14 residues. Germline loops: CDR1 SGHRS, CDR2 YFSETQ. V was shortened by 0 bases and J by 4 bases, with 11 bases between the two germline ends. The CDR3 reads CASSLEQGGYEQYF. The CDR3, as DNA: TGCGCCAGCAGCTTGGAACAGGGGGGGTACGAGCAGTACTTC.

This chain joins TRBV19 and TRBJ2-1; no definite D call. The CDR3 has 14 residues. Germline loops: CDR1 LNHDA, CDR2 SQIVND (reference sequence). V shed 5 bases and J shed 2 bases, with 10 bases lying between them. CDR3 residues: CASSVELAYNEQFF. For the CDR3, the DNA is TGTGCCAGTAGTGTGGAGCTAGCCTACAATGAGCAGTTCTTC.

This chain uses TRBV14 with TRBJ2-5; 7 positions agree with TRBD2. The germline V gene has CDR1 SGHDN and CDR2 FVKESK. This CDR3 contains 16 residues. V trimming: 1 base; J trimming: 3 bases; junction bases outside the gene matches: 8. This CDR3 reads CASSQGLALGEETQYF. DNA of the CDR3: TGTGCCAGCAGCCAAGGACTAGCCCTCGGTGAAGAGACCCAGTACTTC.

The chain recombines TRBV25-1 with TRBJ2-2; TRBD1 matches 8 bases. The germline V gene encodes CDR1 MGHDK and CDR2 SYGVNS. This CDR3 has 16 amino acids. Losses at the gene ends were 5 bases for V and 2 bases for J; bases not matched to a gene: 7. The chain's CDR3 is CASSQDRGENTGELFF. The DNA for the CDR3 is TGTGCCAGCAGTCAAGACAGGGGCGAAAACACCGGGGAGCTGTTTTTT.

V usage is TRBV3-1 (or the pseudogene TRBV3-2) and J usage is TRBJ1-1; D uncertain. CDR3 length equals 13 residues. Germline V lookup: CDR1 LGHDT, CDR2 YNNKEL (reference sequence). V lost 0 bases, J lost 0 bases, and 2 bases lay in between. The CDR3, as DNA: TGTGCCAGCAGCCAAGAGCTGAACACTGAAGCTTTCTTT. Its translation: CASSQELNTEAFF.

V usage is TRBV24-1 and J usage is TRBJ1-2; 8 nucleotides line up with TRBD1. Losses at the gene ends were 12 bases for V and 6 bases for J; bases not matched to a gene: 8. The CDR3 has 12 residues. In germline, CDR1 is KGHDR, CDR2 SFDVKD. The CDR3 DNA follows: TGTGCCGCCTCCGGGACAGGACATGGCTACACCTTC. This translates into CAASGTGHGYTF.

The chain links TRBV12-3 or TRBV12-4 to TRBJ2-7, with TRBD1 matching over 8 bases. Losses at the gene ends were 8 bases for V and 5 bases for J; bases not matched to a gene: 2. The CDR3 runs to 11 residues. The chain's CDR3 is CASDRGDEQYF. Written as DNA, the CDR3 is TGTGCCAGCGACAGGGGTGACGAGCAGTACTTC.

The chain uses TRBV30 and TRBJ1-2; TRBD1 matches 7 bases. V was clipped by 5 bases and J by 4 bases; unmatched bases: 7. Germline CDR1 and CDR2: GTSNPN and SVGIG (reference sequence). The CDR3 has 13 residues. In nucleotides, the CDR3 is TGTGCCTGGGACGGCAGGGGGGCCTATGGCTACACCTTC. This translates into CAWDGRGAYGYTF.

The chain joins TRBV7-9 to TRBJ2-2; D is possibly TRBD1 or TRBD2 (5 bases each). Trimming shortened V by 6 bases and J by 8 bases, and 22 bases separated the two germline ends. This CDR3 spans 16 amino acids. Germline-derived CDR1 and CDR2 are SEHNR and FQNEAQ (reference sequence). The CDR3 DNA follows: TGTGCCAGCAGACCGCTTCCGGCAGGGAGAGAGGGGGAGCTGTTTTTT. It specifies CASRPLPAGREGELFF.

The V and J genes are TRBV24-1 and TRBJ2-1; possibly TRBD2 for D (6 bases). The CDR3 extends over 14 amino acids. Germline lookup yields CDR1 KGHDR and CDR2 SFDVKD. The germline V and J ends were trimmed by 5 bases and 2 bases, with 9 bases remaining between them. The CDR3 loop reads CATSGERAYNEQFF. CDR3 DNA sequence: TGTGCCACCAGTGGCGAGCGGGCCTACAATGAGCAGTTCTTC.

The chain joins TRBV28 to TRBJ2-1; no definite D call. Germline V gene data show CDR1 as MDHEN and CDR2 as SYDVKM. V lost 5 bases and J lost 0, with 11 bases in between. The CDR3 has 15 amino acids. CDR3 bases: TGTGCCAGCAGTCCACTGGGGTTCTCCTACAATGAGCAGTTCTTC. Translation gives CASSPLGFSYNEQFF.

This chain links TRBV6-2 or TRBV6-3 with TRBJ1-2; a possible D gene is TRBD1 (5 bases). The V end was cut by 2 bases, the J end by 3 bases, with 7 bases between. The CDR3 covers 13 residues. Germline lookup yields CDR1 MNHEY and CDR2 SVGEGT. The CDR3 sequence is CASSYGTHYGYTF. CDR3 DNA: TGTGCCAGCAGTTACGGGACGCACTATGGCTACACCTTC.

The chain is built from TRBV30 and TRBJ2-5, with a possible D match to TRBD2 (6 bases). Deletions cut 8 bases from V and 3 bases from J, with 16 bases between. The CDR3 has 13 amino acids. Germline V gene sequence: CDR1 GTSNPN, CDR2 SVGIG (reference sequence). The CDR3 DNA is TGTGCCAGCTACCAGCGGGTAGAAGAGACCCAGTACTTC. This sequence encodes CASYQRVEETQYF.

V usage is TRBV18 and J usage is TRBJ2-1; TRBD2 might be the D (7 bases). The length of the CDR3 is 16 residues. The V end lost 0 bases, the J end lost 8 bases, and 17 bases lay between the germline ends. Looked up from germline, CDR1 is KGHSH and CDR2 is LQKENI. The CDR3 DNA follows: TGTGCCAGCTCACCACCGGGGGGGCAAGTTTCTGATGAGCAGTTCTTC. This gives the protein CASSPPGGQVSDEQFF.

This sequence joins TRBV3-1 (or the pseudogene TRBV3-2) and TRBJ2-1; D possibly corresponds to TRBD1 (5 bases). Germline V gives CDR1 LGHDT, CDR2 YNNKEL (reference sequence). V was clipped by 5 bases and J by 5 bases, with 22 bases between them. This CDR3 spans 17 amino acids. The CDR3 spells CASSRGGPIHSDNEQFF. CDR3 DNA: TGTGCCAGCAGCAGGGGTGGTCCCATCCATTCCGACAATGAGCAGTTCTTC.

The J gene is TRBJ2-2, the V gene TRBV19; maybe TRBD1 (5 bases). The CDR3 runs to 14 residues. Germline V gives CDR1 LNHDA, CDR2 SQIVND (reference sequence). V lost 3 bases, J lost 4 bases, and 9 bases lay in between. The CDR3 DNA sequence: TGTGCCAGTAGTATGGTACAGGCCACCGGGGAGCTGTTTTTT. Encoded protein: CASSMVQATGELFF.

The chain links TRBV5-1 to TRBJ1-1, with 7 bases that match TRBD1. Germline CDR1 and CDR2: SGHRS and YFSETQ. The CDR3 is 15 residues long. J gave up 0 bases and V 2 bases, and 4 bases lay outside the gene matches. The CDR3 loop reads CASSFGGGVNTEAFF. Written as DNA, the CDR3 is TGCGCCAGCAGCTTCGGAGGGGGCGTGAACACTGAAGCTTTCTTT.

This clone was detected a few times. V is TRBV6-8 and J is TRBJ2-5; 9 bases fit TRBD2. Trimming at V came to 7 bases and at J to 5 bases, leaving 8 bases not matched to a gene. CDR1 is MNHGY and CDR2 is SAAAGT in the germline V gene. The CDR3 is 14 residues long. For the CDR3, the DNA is TGTGCCAGCAACACGCGGGGGGGCGGGGAGACCCAGTACTTC. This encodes CASNTRGGGETQYF.

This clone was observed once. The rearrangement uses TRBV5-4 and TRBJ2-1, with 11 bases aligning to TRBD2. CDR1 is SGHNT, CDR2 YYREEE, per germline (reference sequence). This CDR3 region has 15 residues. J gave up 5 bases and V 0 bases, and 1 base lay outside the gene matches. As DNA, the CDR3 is TGTGCCAGCAGCTTGGCTAGCGGGGGGAACAATGAGCAGTTCTTC. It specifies CASSLASGGNNEQFF.

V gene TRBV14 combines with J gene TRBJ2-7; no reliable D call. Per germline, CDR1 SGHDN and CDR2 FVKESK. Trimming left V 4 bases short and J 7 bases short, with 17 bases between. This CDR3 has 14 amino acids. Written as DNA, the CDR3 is TGTGCCAGCAGCCTAGGGCTCGGTTTTATTGAGCAGTACTTC. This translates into CASSLGLGFIEQYF.

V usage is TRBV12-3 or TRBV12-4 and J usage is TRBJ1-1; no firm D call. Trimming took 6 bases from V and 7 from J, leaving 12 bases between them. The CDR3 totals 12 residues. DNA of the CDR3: TGTGCCAGCAGGCTCCTCGGGGTTGAAGCTTTCTTT. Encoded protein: CASRLLGVEAFF.

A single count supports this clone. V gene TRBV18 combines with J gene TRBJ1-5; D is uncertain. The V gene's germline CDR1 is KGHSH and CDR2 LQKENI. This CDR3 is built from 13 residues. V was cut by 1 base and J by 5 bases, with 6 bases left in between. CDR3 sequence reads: CASSPLEDQPQHF. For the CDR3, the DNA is TGTGCCAGCTCACCACTCGAGGATCAGCCCCAGCATTTT.

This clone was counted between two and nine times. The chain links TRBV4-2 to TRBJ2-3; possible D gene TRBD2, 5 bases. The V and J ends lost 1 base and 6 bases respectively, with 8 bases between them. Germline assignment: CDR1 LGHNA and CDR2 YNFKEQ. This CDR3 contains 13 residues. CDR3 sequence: CASSQARGDTQYF. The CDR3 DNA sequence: TGTGCCAGCAGCCAAGCTCGGGGTGATACGCAGTATTTT.

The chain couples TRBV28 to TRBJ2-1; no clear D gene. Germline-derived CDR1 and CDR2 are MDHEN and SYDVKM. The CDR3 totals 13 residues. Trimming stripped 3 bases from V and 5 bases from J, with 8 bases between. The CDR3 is CASSFLLDNEQFF. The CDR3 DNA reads TGTGCCAGCAGTTTCCTTCTAGACAATGAGCAGTTCTTC.

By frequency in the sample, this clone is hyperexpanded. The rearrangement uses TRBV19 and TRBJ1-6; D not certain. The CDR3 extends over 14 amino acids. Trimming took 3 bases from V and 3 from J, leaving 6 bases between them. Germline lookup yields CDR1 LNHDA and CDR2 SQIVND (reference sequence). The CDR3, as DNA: TGTGCCAGTAGTATCATGAGCTATAATTCACCCCTCCACTTT. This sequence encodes CASSIMSYNSPLHF.

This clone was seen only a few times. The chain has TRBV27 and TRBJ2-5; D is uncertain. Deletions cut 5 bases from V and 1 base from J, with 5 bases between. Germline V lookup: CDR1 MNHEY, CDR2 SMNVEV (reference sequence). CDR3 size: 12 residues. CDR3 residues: CASSPFQETQYF. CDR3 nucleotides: TGTGCCAGCAGTCCTTTCCAAGAGACCCAGTACTTC.